This TCR beta chain was captured in a study of T cell changes during pregnancy in multiple sclerosis. The protocol was immunoSEQ multiplex PCR, while the TCRdb copy is restricted to in-frame clones and leaves out a portion. The data hold roughly 38,000 clones, with 91% observed a single time. Germline V gene sequence: CDR1 MNHEY, CDR2 SMNVEV (reference sequence). V lost 5 bases, J lost 5 bases, and 13 bases lay in between. This CDR3 has 14 residues. Sequenced here: CD4+ T cells from peripheral blood mononuclear cells, sampled in the second trimester of pregnancy. V and J are TRBV27 and TRBJ2-1; perhaps TRBD1 as D (7 bases). The TCR sequence derives from a female donor in good health, enrolled as a control in a pregnancy study. The CDR3 sequence: CASSRGTVNNEQFF. The CDR3 region has the DNA TGTGCCAGCAGTCGGGGGACAGTAAACAATGAGCAGTTCTTC.